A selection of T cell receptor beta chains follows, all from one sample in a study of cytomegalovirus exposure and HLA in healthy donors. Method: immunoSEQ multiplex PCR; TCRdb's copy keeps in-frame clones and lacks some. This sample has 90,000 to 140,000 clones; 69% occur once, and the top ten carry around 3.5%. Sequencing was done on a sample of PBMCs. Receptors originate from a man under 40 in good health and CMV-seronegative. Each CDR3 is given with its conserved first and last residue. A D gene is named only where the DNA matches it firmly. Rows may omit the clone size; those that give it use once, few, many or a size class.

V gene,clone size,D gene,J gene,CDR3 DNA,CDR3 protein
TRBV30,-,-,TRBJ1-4,TGTGCCTGGAGTGGCGGGGGACTGAACGAAAAACTGTTTTTT,CAWSGGGLNEKLFF
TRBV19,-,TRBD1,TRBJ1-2,TGTGCCAGTAGTACCTCAATGACAGGGATAAATGGCTACACCTTC,CASSTSMTGINGYTF
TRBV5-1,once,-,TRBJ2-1,TGCGCCACCAAAGCGGAAGTCGGGACCTACAATGAGCAGTTCTTC,CATKAEVGTYNEQFF
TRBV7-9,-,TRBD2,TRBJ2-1,TGTGCCAGCAGCTTATGGACTAGCGATTACTACAATGAGCAGTTCTTC,CASSLWTSDYYNEQFF
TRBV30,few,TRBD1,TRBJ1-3,TGTGCCTGGAGTAACAGGGGTTTGAGGGGAAACACCATATATTTT,CAWSNRGLRGNTIYF
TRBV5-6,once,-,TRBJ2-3,TGTGCCAGCAGCTCTTATAGCACAGATACGCAGTATTTT,CASSSYSTDTQYF
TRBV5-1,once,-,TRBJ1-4,TGCGCCAGCAGCTTGCGTACGGTTGCAACTAATGAAAAACTGTTTTTT,CASSLRTVATNEKLFF
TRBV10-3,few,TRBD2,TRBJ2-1,TGTGCCATCAGTGAAAGCGGGAGTCCCCCCCGGTATGAGCAGTTCTTC,CAISESGSPPRYEQFF
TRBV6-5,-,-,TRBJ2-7,TGTGCCAGCAGTAGGGGTCAGGGGCCCTACGAGCAGTACTTC,CASSRGQGPYEQYF
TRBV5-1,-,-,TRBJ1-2,TGCGCCAGCAGCTCTAACCCGTCTCTTTCCTATGGCTACACCTTC,CASSSNPSLSYGYTF
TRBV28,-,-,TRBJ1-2,TGTGCCAGCAGTTTGACTCTTATTAACTATGGCTACACCTTC,CASSLTLINYGYTF
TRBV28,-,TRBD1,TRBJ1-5,TGTGCCAGCAGTCCCATGGACAGGGGTAGCAATCAGCCCCAGCATTTT,CASSPMDRGSNQPQHF
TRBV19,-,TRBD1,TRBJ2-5,TGTGCCAGTAGTACTTCCGGGACAGGGGGCCTCCTGCGAGAGACCCAGTACTTC,CASSTSGTGGLLRETQYF
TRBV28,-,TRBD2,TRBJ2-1,TGTGCCAGCAGTTTAGGTGTTCTAGCGGGCCTAAACAATGAGCAGTTCTTC,CASSLGVLAGLNNEQFF
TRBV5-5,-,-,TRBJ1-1,TGTGCCAGCAGCTTCAATTCGAACACTAAAGCTTTCTTT,CASSFNSNTKAFF
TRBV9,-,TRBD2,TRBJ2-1,TGTGCCAGCAGCGTTGGTCTAGCGGAGGGGAATGAGCAGTTCTTC,CASSVGLAEGNEQFF
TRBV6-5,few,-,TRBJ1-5,TGTGCCAGCAGTTACTCGACAAATCAGCCCCAGCATTTT,CASSYSTNQPQHF
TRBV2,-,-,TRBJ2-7,TGTGCCAGCTCGCAGGATCCTTACGAGCAGTACTTC,CASSQDPYEQYF
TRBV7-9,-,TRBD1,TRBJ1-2,TGTGCCAGCAGCTTGTCGACAGGGAACGGGTATGGCTACACCTTC,CASSLSTGNGYGYTF
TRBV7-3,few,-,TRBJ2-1,TGTGCCAGCAGCCGGGACTCCAGCTCCTACAATGAGCAGTTCTTC,CASSRDSSSYNEQFF
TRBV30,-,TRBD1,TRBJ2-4,TGTGCCTGGAGTGCACAGGGGGCAAGGGAGCACATTCAGTACTTC,CAWSAQGAREHIQYF
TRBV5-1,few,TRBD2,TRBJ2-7,TGCGCCAGCAGCTGGGCAGCGGGAGACAATGAGCAGTACTTC,CASSWAAGDNEQYF
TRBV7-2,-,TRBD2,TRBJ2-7,TGTGCCAGCAGCCAAGAGGGGACTAGCGGGAGGGCCGAGCAGTACTTC,CASSQEGTSGRAEQYF
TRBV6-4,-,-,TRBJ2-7,TGTGCCAGCAGTGACTTTCCGGGAGTCCCTCCCTACGAGCAGTACTTC,CASSDFPGVPPYEQYF
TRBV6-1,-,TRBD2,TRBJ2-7,TGTGCCAGCAGTGAAGACCCTAGCGGGAGTTACGAGCAGTACTTC,CASSEDPSGSYEQYF
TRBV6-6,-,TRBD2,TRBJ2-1,TGTGCCAGCAGCCTGACTAGCGGGGGGCGGGATGAGCAGTTCTTC,CASSLTSGGRDEQFF
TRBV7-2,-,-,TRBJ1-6,TGTGCCAGCAGCTTAGTTTATAGGACAGCCCCTGATTCACCCCTCCACTTT,CASSLVYRTAPDSPLHF
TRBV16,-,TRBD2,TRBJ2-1,TGTGCCAGCAGCCAAAGTAGTAGAGTTCGGTCGGACCTCCGGGAGGTGAATGAGCAGTTCTTC,CASSQSSRVRSDLREVNEQFF
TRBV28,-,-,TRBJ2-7,TGTGCCAGCAGTTCGGGAGGACAGACCTACGAGCAGTACTTC,CASSSGGQTYEQYF
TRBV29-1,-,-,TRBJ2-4,TGCAGCGTTGGGGCCGGACAACAAAACATTCAGTACTTC,CSVGAGQQNIQYF
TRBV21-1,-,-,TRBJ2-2,TGTGCCAGCCAGCGGCACACCGGGGAGCTGTTTTTT,CASQRHTGELFF
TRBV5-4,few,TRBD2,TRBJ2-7,TGTGCCAGCAGTCTTAGCGGGAGCAGCTACGAGCAGTACTTC,CASSLSGSSYEQYF
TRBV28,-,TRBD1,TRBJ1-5,TGTGCCAGCACCGACATCGGGACAGGTAGCAATCAGCCCCAGCATTTT,CASTDIGTGSNQPQHF
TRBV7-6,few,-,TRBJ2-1,TGTGCCAGCAGCTTCTCTGACAGCTCCTACAATGAGCAGTTCTTC,CASSFSDSSYNEQFF
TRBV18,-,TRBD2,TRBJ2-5,TGTGCCAGCTCGCCGGGGAGGGAGGAGACCCAGTACTTC,CASSPGREETQYF
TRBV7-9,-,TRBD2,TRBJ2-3,TGTGCCAGCAGCTTCTATACGGCATCTCGGGAGGCGGTCACAGATACGCAGTATTTT,CASSFYTASREAVTDTQYF
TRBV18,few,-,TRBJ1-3,TGTGCCAGCTCACCGGGGGCGGTTAGCTCTGGAAACACCATATATTTT,CASSPGAVSSGNTIYF